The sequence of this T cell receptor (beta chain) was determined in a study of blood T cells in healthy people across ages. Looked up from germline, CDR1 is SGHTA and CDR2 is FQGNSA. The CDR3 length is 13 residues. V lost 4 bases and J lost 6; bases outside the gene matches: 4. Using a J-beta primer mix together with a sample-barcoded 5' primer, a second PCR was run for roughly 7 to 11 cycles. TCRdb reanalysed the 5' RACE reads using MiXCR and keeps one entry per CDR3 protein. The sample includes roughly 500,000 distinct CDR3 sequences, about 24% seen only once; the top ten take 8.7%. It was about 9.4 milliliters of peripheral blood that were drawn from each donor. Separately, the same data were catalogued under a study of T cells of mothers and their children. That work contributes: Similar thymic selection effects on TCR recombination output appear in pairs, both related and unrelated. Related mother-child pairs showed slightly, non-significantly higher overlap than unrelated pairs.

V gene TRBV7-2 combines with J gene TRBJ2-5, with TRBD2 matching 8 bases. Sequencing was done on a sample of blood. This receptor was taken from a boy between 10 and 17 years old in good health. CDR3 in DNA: TGTGCCAGCAGCTCCGGGGGGGGCCAGACCCAGTACTTC. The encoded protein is CASSSGGGQTQYF.